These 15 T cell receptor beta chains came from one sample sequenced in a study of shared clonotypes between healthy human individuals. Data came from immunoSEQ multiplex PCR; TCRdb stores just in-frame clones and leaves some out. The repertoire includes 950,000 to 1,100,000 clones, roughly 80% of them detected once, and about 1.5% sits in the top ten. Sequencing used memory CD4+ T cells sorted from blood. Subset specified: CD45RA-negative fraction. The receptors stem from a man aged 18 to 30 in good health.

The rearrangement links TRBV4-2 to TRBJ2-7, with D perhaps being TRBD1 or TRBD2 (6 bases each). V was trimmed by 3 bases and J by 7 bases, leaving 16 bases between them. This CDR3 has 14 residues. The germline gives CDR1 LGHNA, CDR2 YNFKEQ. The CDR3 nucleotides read TGTGCCAGCAGCCACGGGACACCGGAGGGTGAGCAGTACTTC. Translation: CASSHGTPEGEQYF.

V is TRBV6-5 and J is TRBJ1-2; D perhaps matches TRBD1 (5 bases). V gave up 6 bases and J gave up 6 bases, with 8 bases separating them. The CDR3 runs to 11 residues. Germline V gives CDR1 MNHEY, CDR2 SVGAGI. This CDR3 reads CASRVGDGYTF. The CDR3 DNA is TGTGCCAGCAGGGTAGGGGATGGCTACACCTTC.

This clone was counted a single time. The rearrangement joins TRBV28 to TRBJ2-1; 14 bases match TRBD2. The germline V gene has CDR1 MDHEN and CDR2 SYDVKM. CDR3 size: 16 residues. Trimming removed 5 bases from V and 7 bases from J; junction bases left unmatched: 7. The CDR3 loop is CASSPGLAGGGNEQFF. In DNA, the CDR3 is TGTGCCAGCAGTCCTGGACTAGCGGGGGGTGGGAATGAGCAGTTCTTC.

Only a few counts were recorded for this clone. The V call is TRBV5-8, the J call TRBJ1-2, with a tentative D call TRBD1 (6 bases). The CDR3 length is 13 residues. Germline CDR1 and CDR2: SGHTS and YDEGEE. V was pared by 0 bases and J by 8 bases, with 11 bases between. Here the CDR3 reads CASSLDPGTGYTF. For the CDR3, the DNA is TGTGCCAGCAGCTTGGACCCAGGGACAGGCTACACCTTC.

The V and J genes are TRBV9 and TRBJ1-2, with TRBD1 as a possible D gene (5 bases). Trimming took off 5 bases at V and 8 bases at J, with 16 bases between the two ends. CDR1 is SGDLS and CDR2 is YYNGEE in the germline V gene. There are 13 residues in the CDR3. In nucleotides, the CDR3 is TGTGCCAGCAGTTCTCCCCCTGCAGGGGGCTACACCTTC. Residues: CASSSPPAGGYTF.

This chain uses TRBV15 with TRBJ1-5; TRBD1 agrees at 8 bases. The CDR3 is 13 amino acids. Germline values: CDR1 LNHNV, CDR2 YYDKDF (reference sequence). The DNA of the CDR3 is TGTGCTACCCGGCAGGGGGCAGGTCAGCCCCAGCATTTT. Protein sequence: CATRQGAGQPQHF.

CDR3 amino acids: CASRRAAGRLSGTEAFF. CDR3 bases: TGTGCCAGCAGAAGGGCGGCAGGGAGACTCTCTGGCACTGAAGCTTTCTTT. This chain connects TRBV12-1 to TRBJ1-1. TRBV12-1 is tagged as a pseudogene. The CDR3 totals 17 residues.

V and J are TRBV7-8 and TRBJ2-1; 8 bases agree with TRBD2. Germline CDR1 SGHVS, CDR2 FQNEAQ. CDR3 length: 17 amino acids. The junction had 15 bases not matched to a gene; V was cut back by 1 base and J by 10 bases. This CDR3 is CASSLVIATGGPREQFF. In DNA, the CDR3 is TGTGCCAGCAGCTTAGTAATAGCAACGGGAGGGCCGCGGGAGCAGTTCTTC.

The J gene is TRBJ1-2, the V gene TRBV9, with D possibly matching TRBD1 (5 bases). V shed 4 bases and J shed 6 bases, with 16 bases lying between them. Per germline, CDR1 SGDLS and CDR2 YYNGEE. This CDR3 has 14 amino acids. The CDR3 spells CASSPGQGTNGYTF. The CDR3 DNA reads TGTGCCAGCAGCCCAGGGCAGGGTACGAATGGCTACACCTTC.

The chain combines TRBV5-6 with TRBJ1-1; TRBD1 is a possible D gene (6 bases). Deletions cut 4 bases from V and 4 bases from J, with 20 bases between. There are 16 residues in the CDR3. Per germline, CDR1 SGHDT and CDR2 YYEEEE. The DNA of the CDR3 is TGTGCCAGCAGCCCAGGTACAGGGCGGGGTAGCACTGAAGCTTTCTTT. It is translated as CASSPGTGRGSTEAFF.

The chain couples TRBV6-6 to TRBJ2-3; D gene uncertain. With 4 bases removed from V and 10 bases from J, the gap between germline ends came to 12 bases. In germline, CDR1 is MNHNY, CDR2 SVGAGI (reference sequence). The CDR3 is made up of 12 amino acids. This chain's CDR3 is CASSFTMGPQYF. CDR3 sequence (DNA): TGTGCCAGCAGTTTCACAATGGGCCCGCAGTATTTT.

The CDR3 coding sequence is TGTGCCAGCAGCTGGGACCCCGGAAGAGATACGCAGTATTTT. Translation: CASSWDPGRDTQYF. The chain is built from TRBV6-1 and TRBJ2-3; either TRBD1 or TRBD2 may supply D (5 bases each). CDR3 length: 14 residues. Germline V lookup: CDR1 MNHNS, CDR2 SASEGT. Trimming left V 6 bases short and J 5 bases short, with 15 bases between.

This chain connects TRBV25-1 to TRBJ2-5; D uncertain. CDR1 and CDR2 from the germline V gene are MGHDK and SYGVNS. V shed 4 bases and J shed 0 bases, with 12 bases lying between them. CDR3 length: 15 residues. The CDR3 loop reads CASSGSGGHQETQYF. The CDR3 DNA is TGTGCCAGCAGTGGTAGTGGCGGACACCAAGAGACCCAGTACTTC.

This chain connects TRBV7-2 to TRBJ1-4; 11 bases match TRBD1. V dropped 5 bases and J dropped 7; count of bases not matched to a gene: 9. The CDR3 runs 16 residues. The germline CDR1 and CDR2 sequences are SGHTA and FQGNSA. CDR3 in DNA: TGTGCCAGCAGCCCGATGGACAGGGGGCGAAGTGAAAAACTGTTTTTT. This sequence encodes CASSPMDRGRSEKLFF.

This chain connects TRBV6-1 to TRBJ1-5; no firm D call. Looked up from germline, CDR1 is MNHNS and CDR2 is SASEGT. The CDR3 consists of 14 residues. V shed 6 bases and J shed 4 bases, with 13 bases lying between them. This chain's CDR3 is CASRARGGNQPQHF. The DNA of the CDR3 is TGTGCCAGCAGGGCTCGGGGTGGAAATCAGCCCCAGCATTTT.